What follows are 14 T cell receptor beta chains derived from one specimen sequenced in a study of vaccination and CD4 T cells after COVID-19. The treatment was: roughly 10-day PBMC culture with coronavirus spike peptide pools or control peptides (ViraFEST assay). During the years 2011-2018, before the COVID-19 pandemic, the unexposed donor's CD4+ T cells were collected. No antigens are known for them. Sequenced with the Oncomine TCR Beta short-read assay was DNA taken from cultured CD4+ T cells. TCRdb ran MiXCR on the PCR reads and lists one entry per CDR3 protein. The sample contains 4,000 to 5,000 distinct CDR3 sequences, approximately 64% of which appear only once. Sequencing was carried out using CD4+ T cells from blood, cultured in vitro. The receptor source for this set is a human donor in good health.

This chain joins TRBV19 and TRBJ1-2; no firm D call. This CDR3 is 13 amino acids long. V was pared by 3 bases and J by 3 bases, with 8 bases between. Germline V gene data show CDR1 as LNHDA and CDR2 as SQIVND (reference sequence). In DNA form, the CDR3 reads TGTGCCAGTAGTATTGGCATATACTATGGCTACACCTTC. Translated: CASSIGIYYGYTF. The full variable domain, completed using reference TRBV19 and TRBJ1-2, is DGGITQSPKYLFRKEGQNVTLSCEQNLNHDAMYWYRQDPGQGLRLIYYSQIVNDFQKGDIAEGYSVSREKKESFPLTVTSAQKNPTAFYLCASSIGIYYGYTFGSGTRLTVV.

The chain carries TRBV6-5 and TRBJ2-1; 8 bases agree with TRBD2. V shed 0 bases, J shed 6 bases, and the junction held 7 bases outside the gene matches. This CDR3 has 16 residues. The germline gives CDR1 MNHEY, CDR2 SVGAGI. The CDR3 region is CASSYSPRGGSNEQFF. CDR3 DNA sequence: TGTGCCAGCAGTTACTCCCCACGGGGGGGCTCCAATGAGCAGTTCTTC.

This chain joins TRBV7-9 and TRBJ2-1, with 9 positions matching TRBD2. The V gene's germline CDR1 is SEHNR and CDR2 FQNEAQ (reference sequence). Trimming took 7 bases from V and 6 from J; bases not matched to a gene: 10. The CDR3 has 15 residues. This CDR3 reads CASNPSGMPPNEQFF. CDR3 bases: TGTGCCAGCAACCCTAGCGGGATGCCCCCCAATGAGCAGTTCTTC. Based on the CDR3 plus reference TRBV7-9 and TRBJ2-1, the full variable domain is DTGVSQNPRHKITKRGQNVTFRCDPISEHNRLYWYRQTLGQGPEFLTYFQNEAQLEKSRLLSDRFSAERPKGSFSTLEIQRTEQGDSAMYLCASNPSGMPPNEQFFGPGTRLTVL.

By sample share, this clonotype is large. The chain is built from TRBV7-2 and TRBJ1-5; TRBD1 might be the D (5 bases). This CDR3 spans 13 amino acids. V gave up 7 bases and J gave up 6 bases, with 13 bases separating them. The germline gives CDR1 SGHTA, CDR2 FQGNSA. The CDR3 protein is CASTTRGFQPQHF. Written as DNA, the CDR3 is TGTGCCAGCACCACTAGGGGTTTTCAGCCCCAGCATTTT. Together with reference TRBV7-2 and TRBJ1-5, the CDR3 gives the full variable domain: GAGVSQSPSNKVTEKGKDVELRCDPISGHTALYWYRQSLGQGLEFLIYFQGNSAPDKSGLPSDRFSAERTGGSVSTLTIQRTQQEDSAVYLCASTTRGFQPQHFGDGTRLSIL.

V usage is TRBV2 and J usage is TRBJ2-3, with 8 bases fitting TRBD2. CDR3 length: 16 residues. The trim removed 1 base at V and 4 bases at J, leaving 7 bases unmatched. Germline lookup yields CDR1 SNHLY and CDR2 FYNNEI. CDR3 nucleotide sequence: TGTGCCAGCAGTGAAGACCCGGGGGGGCGTGCAGATACGCAGTATTTT. Amino acid sequence: CASSEDPGGRADTQYF.

The chain employs TRBV24-1 and TRBJ2-5; the D is unclear. The CDR3 covers 12 residues. Germline assignment: CDR1 KGHDR and CDR2 SFDVKD. V was trimmed by 3 bases and J by 2 bases, leaving 3 bases between them. In DNA, the CDR3 is TGTGCCACCAGTGATAGGCAAGAGACCCAGTACTTC. Its protein is CATSDRQETQYF.

The rearrangement joins TRBV7-9 to TRBJ1-4; maybe TRBD1 (5 bases). V dropped 4 bases and J dropped 7 bases, with 19 bases sitting between them. The CDR3 consists of 16 residues. Germline assignment: CDR1 SEHNR and CDR2 FQNEAQ (reference sequence). CDR3 region: CASSSRGPRVGEKLFF. CDR3 nucleotide sequence: TGTGCCAGCAGCTCAAGGGGCCCCCGAGTCGGTGAAAAACTGTTTTTT. The full variable domain, rest sourced from reference TRBV7-9 and TRBJ1-4, is DTGVSQNPRHKITKRGQNVTFRCDPISEHNRLYWYRQTLGQGPEFLTYFQNEAQLEKSRLLSDRFSAERPKGSFSTLEIQRTEQGDSAMYLCASSSRGPRVGEKLFFGSGTQLSVL.

This chain links TRBV6-2 or TRBV6-3 with TRBJ1-2, with D possibly being TRBD1 (6 bases). Germline CDR1 MNHEY, CDR2 SVGEGT. The CDR3 is 16 residues long. V lost 9 bases to trimming and J lost 5 bases, with 25 bases between them. CDR3 sequence: CASEFGVSGAKYGYTF. In nucleotides, the CDR3 is TGTGCCAGTGAGTTTGGGGTTTCGGGGGCGAAGTATGGCTACACCTTC.

The V and J genes are TRBV30 and TRBJ2-1; 13 bases map to TRBD2. The CDR3 runs 19 residues. CDR1 GTSNPN and CDR2 SVGIG come from the germline V gene (reference sequence). Germline trimming cut 1 base from V and 2 bases from J; bases unmatched to any gene: 11. The CDR3 bases are TGTGCCTGGAGTGACTTCGGACTAGCGGGAGATTTCGCCTACAATGAGCAGTTCTTC. This codes for CAWSDFGLAGDFAYNEQFF.

The chain has TRBV20-1 and TRBJ1-6; D may be TRBD1 (6 bases). Germline lookup yields CDR1 DFQATT and CDR2 SNEGSKA (reference sequence). This CDR3 has 13 amino acids. V was pared by 4 bases and J by 8 bases, with 12 bases between. The CDR3 loop is CSATRDIYSPLHF. Here the CDR3 DNA reads TGCAGTGCTACCCGGGACATTTATTCACCCCTCCACTTT.

This clonotype showed up just once. J is TRBJ2-5 and V is TRBV5-4; TRBD1 matches 10 bases. Germline CDR1 and CDR2: SGHNT and YYREEE (reference sequence). The CDR3 sequence is 15 residues long. V dropped 4 bases and J dropped 2; count of bases not matched to a gene: 5. The CDR3 sequence is CASSGSGQGQETQYF. CDR3 nucleotides: TGTGCCAGCAGCGGATCGGGACAGGGGCAAGAGACCCAGTACTTC. Drawing the rest from reference TRBV5-4 and TRBJ2-5, the complete variable domain is ETGVTQSPTHLIKTRGQQVTLRCSSQSGHNTVSWYQQALGQGPQFIFQYYREEENGRGNFPPRFSGLQFPNYSSELNVNALELDDSALYLCASSGSGQGQETQYFGPGTRLLVL.

Regarding this clonotype: The junction does not match germline at one end; this may be a read error. V and J are TRBV5-3 and TRBJ2-3, with D possibly matching TRBD2 (6 bases). TRBV5-3 is an ORF for which the function is uncertain. The CDR3 is made up of 16 amino acids. The chain's CDR3 is CASSLEGRGRTDTQYF. In DNA, the CDR3 is TGTGCCAGCAGCTTGGAGGGGAGAGGGAGGACAGATACGCAGTATTTT.

The rearrangement uses TRBV7-2 and TRBJ2-3, with a tentative D call TRBD2 (7 bases). The V gene lost 1 base and the J gene lost 2 bases, with 16 bases spanning the gap. There are 17 residues in the CDR3. From germline, CDR1 is SGHTA and CDR2 FQGNSA. The DNA of the CDR3 is TGTGCCAGCAGCTTAGACGGGGGGCCGGGAGCCACAGATACGCAGTATTTT. Amino acid sequence: CASSLDGGPGATDTQYF.

The V call is TRBV11-2, the J call TRBJ1-2; D not resolved. The CDR3 spans 14 residues. The V gene lost 1 base and the J gene lost 8 bases, with 14 bases spanning the gap. Per germline, CDR1 SGHAT and CDR2 FQNNGV. The CDR3 loop is CASSLAVGDGGYTF. In DNA, the CDR3 is TGTGCCAGCAGCTTAGCGGTCGGAGATGGGGGCTACACCTTC.